The clone carrying this T cell receptor (beta chain) was observed a few times. The CDR3 extends over 15 amino acids. The germline CDR1 and CDR2 sequences are MGHRA and YSYEKL. Between the trimmed V and J ends, which lost 6 bases and 7 bases, there was a span of 18 bases. This entry comes from a study of cytomegalovirus exposure and HLA in healthy donors. Vbeta (60) and Jbeta (13) primers were used in the PCR. Some clones are missing from TCRdb's copy, which holds only in-frame ones; the method was immunoSEQ multiplex PCR. The sample holds more than 100,000 clones, more than 75% seen once. Sequenced material: PBMCs. The chain is built from TRBV4-1 and TRBJ2-2; a weak D match, TRBD2 (5 bases). The TCR was taken from a woman between 50 and 59 years old in good health and CMV-seropositive. The CDR3 DNA reads as TGCGCCAGCAGTCTTAATACCGGGGTGGTCGGGGAGCTGTTTTTT. It translates to CASSLNTGVVGELFF.